The 32 T cell receptor beta chains presented below share a single source sample, sequenced in a study of vaccination effects on CD4 cells after COVID-19 (dated by TCRdb to between 2021 and 2024). The library was prepared using the immunoSEQ multiplex PCR assay. Held by TCRdb, this immuneACCESS table contains in-frame sequences only and omits some clones. Under half of the omission traces to an unresolved V gene where checked; the cause of the rest is unknown. The sample has some 30,000 clones on record, roughly 80% of them singletons. About 5.7% of the sample belongs to the ten largest clones. In the ViraFEST assay, PBMC were stimulated with viral peptide pools, and TCR sequencing was then used to find antigen-specific CD4+ T cell clonotypes based on their expansion. After roughly 11 days of culture, CD4+ T cells were isolated with the EasySep CD4+ T cell isolation kit. Each participant received two doses of an mRNA SARS-CoV-2 vaccine, either BNT162b2 or mRNA-1273.

The antigens of these receptors remain unknown. Sample: CD4+ T cells from PBMCs cultured with SARS-CoV-2 spike peptides, taken after COVID-19 vaccination. The cell subset or site label for this specimen denotes: SARS-CoV-2 spike overlapping peptide pool stimulation. The receptors derive from a human donor who received a COVID-19 vaccine. Some clones in this sample may be carry-over from other donors' samples.

The V gene is TRBV15, the J gene TRBJ1-3; 10 nucleotides align to TRBD1. The CDR3 is 16 residues long. V lost 2 bases and J lost 7; bases outside the gene matches: 8. Looked up from germline, CDR1 is LNHNV and CDR2 is YYDKDF (reference sequence). The DNA for the CDR3 is TGTGCCACCAGCAGACCTGGGACAGGGGCAAAGAACACCATATATTTT. Translated: CATSRPGTGAKNTIYF.

V is TRBV30 and J is TRBJ1-5; D perhaps matches TRBD1 (5 bases). The CDR3 is made up of 13 amino acids. Deletions cut 2 bases from V and 6 bases from J, with 11 bases between. Germline CDR1 and CDR2: GTSNPN and SVGIG (reference sequence). CDR3 loop: CAWSRAGAQPQHF. DNA of the CDR3: TGTGCCTGGAGTAGGGCCGGGGCTCAGCCCCAGCATTTT.

This clone is medium-sized (0.01 to 0.1%) by share. The V call is TRBV27, the J call TRBJ2-7; a possible D gene is TRBD1 (6 bases). CDR3 size: 17 residues. CDR1 is MNHEY and CDR2 is SMNVEV in the germline V gene (reference sequence). V was cut by 3 bases and J by 1 base, with 19 bases left in between. This CDR3 reads CASSFKRRYRVSYEQYV. The DNA for the CDR3 is TGTGCCAGCAGTTTTAAGAGGAGATACAGGGTATCCTACGAGCAGTACGTC.

This clone is medium-sized within its sample. The V and J genes are TRBV6-5 and TRBJ1-1, with a tentative D call TRBD1 (6 bases). Germline CDR1 is MNHEY and CDR2 is SVGAGI. V was clipped by 1 base and J by 2 bases, with 14 bases between them. The CDR3 runs to 16 residues. CDR3 loop: CASSYLGRGFNTEAFF. CDR3 bases: TGTGCCAGCAGTTACTTGGGCAGGGGATTCAACACTGAAGCTTTCTTT.

The chain employs TRBV25-1 and TRBJ2-5; D ambiguous. This CDR3 is built from 14 residues. Germline CDR1 MGHDK, CDR2 SYGVNS. V lost 5 bases, J lost 1 base, and 11 bases lay in between. The CDR3 DNA follows: TGTGCCAGCAGTCGGAATTTCCCCCAAGAGACCCAGTACTTC. It yields the protein CASSRNFPQETQYF.

The chain has TRBV5-4 and TRBJ2-3; D is perhaps TRBD1 (5 bases). Germline V gene data show CDR1 as SGHNT and CDR2 as YYREEE (reference sequence). This CDR3 comprises 14 residues. The V end lost 4 bases, the J end lost 3 bases, and 12 bases lay between the germline ends. The CDR3 DNA sequence: TGTGCCAGCAGCACCCAGGGTGTGACAGATACGCAGTATTTT. This encodes CASSTQGVTDTQYF. Full variable domain (outside the CDR3, taken from reference TRBV5-4 and TRBJ2-3): ETGVTQSPTHLIKTRGQQVTLRCSSQSGHNTVSWYQQALGQGPQFIFQYYREEENGRGNFPPRFSGLQFPNYSSELNVNALELDDSALYLCASSTQGVTDTQYFGPGTRLTVL.

V usage is TRBV4-3 and J usage is TRBJ2-7; tentatively, D is TRBD1 or TRBD2 (5 bases each). The CDR3 is 14 amino acids. V was shortened by 0 bases and J by 5 bases, with 11 bases between the two germline ends. The germline V gene has CDR1 LGHNA and CDR2 YSLEER. The CDR3 DNA follows: TGCGCCAGCAGCCAAGATGAGGGGTTGGACGAGCAGTACGTC. This translates into CASSQDEGLDEQYV.

The chain links TRBV4-1 to TRBJ1-2; D possibly corresponds to TRBD1 (6 bases). CDR1 and CDR2 (germline): MGHRA, YSYEKL. The CDR3 length is 14 residues. Trimming cost V 4 bases and J 8 bases, with 17 bases left between them. The CDR3 region has the DNA TGCGCCAGCAGCCGGCAAACCGACAGGTACGGCTACACCTTC. Protein: CASSRQTDRYGYTF.

This chain connects TRBV18 to TRBJ1-5; unclear D gene. The CDR3 has 13 amino acids. Trimming left V 3 bases short and J 6 bases short, with 9 bases between. Looked up from germline, CDR1 is KGHSH and CDR2 is LQKENI. The CDR3 DNA follows: TGTGCCAGCTCACCCCCCGCGGGTCAGCCCCAGCATTTT. This encodes CASSPPAGQPQHF.

DNA of the CDR3: TGTGCCAGCTTTACACCCAATCAGCCCCAGCATTTT. This codes for CASFTPNQPQHF. The chain recombines TRBV28 with TRBJ1-5; D gene ambiguous. Between the trimmed V and J ends, which lost 8 bases and 3 bases, there was a span of 8 bases. Germline V gene data show CDR1 as MDHEN and CDR2 as SYDVKM. The CDR3 totals 12 residues.

The chain carries TRBV6-1 and TRBJ2-4; TRBD1 agrees at 8 bases. V lost 3 bases, J lost 3 bases, and 10 bases stayed unmatched. Per the germline V gene, CDR1 is MNHNS and CDR2 is SASEGT. The CDR3 extends over 17 amino acids. In DNA form, the CDR3 reads TGTGCCAGCAGTGACTGGTCAGGGGGCTTGGACAAAAACATTCAGTACTTC. Its protein is CASSDWSGGLDKNIQYF.

In this sample, this clone turned up once. This sequence joins TRBV5-1 and TRBJ1-3; D is unresolved. The V end was cut by 0 bases, the J end by 8 bases, with 9 bases between. Germline lookup yields CDR1 SGHRS and CDR2 YFSETQ. The length of the CDR3 is 13 residues. The CDR3 region is CASSLAGEDTIYF. The DNA of the CDR3 is TGCGCCAGCAGCTTGGCCGGGGAGGACACCATATATTTT.

The chain uses TRBV6-5 and TRBJ2-4, with 8 bases matching TRBD2. In germline, CDR1 is MNHEY, CDR2 SVGAGI. The V gene end was trimmed by 4 bases and the J gene end by 4 bases; junction bases not matched to a gene: 6. The CDR3 runs 15 residues. The CDR3 region is CASSSPSGGKNIQYF. Here the CDR3 DNA reads TGTGCCAGCAGTTCCCCCTCGGGAGGGAAAAACATTCAGTACTTC.

This clone was picked up a small number of times. This sequence joins TRBV27 and TRBJ1-2; possibly TRBD1 for D (5 bases). V lost 8 bases to trimming and J lost 3 bases, with 19 bases between them. This CDR3 comprises 15 residues. The germline CDR1 and CDR2 sequences are MNHEY and SMNVEV (reference sequence). CDR3 residues: CASSPVGELDYGYTF. CDR3 in DNA: TGTGCCAGCTCTCCTGTGGGGGAGCTAGACTATGGCTACACCTTC.

The chain has TRBV3-1 (or the pseudogene TRBV3-2) and TRBJ2-2, with 9 bases lining up with TRBD2. CDR3 length: 17 residues. Germline values: CDR1 LGHDT, CDR2 YNNKEL (reference sequence). Germline trimming cut 4 bases from V and 4 bases from J; bases unmatched to any gene: 10. CDR3 coding DNA: TGTGCCAGCAGCCGGCCGGGACTAGCAATCTCCACCGGGGAGCTGTTTTTT. Translated: CASSRPGLAISTGELFF.

The CDR3 reads CASSRMTGASSPLHF. The CDR3 DNA reads as TGTGCCAGCAGTCGTATGACAGGGGCCAGTTCACCCCTCCACTTT. This rearrangement joins TRBV14 to TRBJ1-6, with 8 bases matching TRBD1. Trimming removed 6 bases from V and 9 bases from J; junction bases left unmatched: 10. This CDR3 comprises 15 residues. Per the germline V gene, CDR1 is SGHDN and CDR2 is FVKESK. Full variable domain (rest looked up from reference TRBV14 and TRBJ1-6): EAGVTQFPSHSVIEKGQTVTLRCDPISGHDNLYWYRRVMGKEIKFLLHFVKESKQDESGMPNNRFLAERTGGTYSTLKVQPAELEDSGVYFCASSRMTGASSPLHFGNGTRLTVT.

The chain links TRBV10-3 to TRBJ2-1, with D unclear. V was shortened by 3 bases and J by 8 bases, with 14 bases between the two germline ends. CDR3 size: 14 residues. The V gene's germline CDR1 is ENHRY and CDR2 SYGVKD. CDR3 DNA sequence: TGTGCCATCAGTGACCGAAATTTAGGCGATGAGCAGTTCTTC. Translation: CAISDRNLGDEQFF.

The chain employs TRBV5-4 and TRBJ1-2; TRBD1 is a possible D gene (5 bases). CDR3 length: 18 amino acids. V dropped 1 base and J dropped 0 bases, with 19 bases sitting between them. Germline V gene lookup returns CDR1 SGHNT and CDR2 YYREEE (reference sequence). The CDR3 region is CASSLNDRVDIANYGYTF. The CDR3 nucleotides read TGTGCCAGCAGCTTGAATGACAGAGTAGACATTGCTAACTATGGCTACACCTTC.

This clone was seen a single time. The chain is built from TRBV12-1 and TRBJ2-3; TRBD2 is the table's D call, not checked against the DNA. TRBV12-1 is described as a pseudogene. The CDR3 runs 11 residues. The CDR3: CASTLPYTQYF. The CDR3 DNA is TGTGCCAGCACCCTACCCTATACGCAGTATTTT.

The chain carries TRBV7-9 and TRBJ2-5, with 7 bases fitting TRBD2. Germline V gene sequence: CDR1 SEHNR, CDR2 FQNEAQ (reference sequence). The CDR3 length is 14 residues. J was trimmed by 1 base and V by 2 bases; bases with no gene match: 1. CDR3 sequence (DNA): TGTGCCAGCAGCTTATCGGGGGGCCAAGAGACCCAGTACTTC. Translated: CASSLSGGQETQYF.

The V and J genes are TRBV4-1 and TRBJ1-5; possibly TRBD1 for D (5 bases). This CDR3 is 14 amino acids long. V shed 4 bases and J shed 5 bases, with 12 bases lying between them. The V gene's germline CDR1 is MGHRA and CDR2 YSYEKL. As DNA, the CDR3 is TGCGCCAGCAGCCGGGGGGGGGTTGATCAGCCCCAGCATTTT. Translating gives CASSRGGVDQPQHF.

V gene TRBV6-6 combines with J gene TRBJ1-5; D unresolved. Trimming took off 2 bases at V and 0 bases at J, with 8 bases between the two ends. There are 15 residues in the CDR3. CDR1 is MNHNY, CDR2 SVGAGI, per germline (reference sequence). DNA for the CDR3: TGTGCCAGCAGTTACCGGGAAAATAGCAATCAGCCCCAGCATTTT. Protein: CASSYRENSNQPQHF.

The chain links TRBV18 to TRBJ2-7; D not resolved. V lost 3 bases and J 0 bases, leaving 3 bases between the germline ends. Looked up from germline, CDR1 is KGHSH and CDR2 is LQKENI. The CDR3 consists of 12 residues. The CDR3 nucleotides are TGTGCCAGCTCACCTGGCTCCTACGAGCAGTACGTC. This translates into CASSPGSYEQYV.

The chain recombines TRBV19 with TRBJ2-3; tentatively, D is TRBD1 (5 bases). V was pared by 3 bases and J by 0 bases, with 7 bases between. The germline V gene has CDR1 LNHDA and CDR2 SQIVND (reference sequence). CDR3 length: 14 residues. CDR3 coding DNA: TGTGCCAGTAGTATTCGACAGAGCACAGATACGCAGTATTTT. Translating gives CASSIRQSTDTQYF.

The chain combines TRBV24-1 with TRBJ2-1; TRBD1 matches 10 bases. After removal of 9 bases from V and 5 bases from J, the junction contained 9 bases not matched to a gene. The germline V gene encodes CDR1 KGHDR and CDR2 SFDVKD. CDR3 length equals 15 residues. The CDR3 reads CATGGVGTGDNEQFF. CDR3 coding DNA: TGTGCCACCGGGGGAGTCGGGACAGGGGACAATGAGCAGTTCTTC.

This chain connects TRBV7-9 to TRBJ1-4; TRBD1 aligns across 7 bases. After removal of 5 bases from V and 3 bases from J, the junction contained 6 bases not matched to a gene. The CDR3 sequence is 15 residues long. Germline-derived CDR1 and CDR2 are SEHNR and FQNEAQ (reference sequence). The CDR3 coding sequence is TGTGCCAGCAGCCCGCCGGGACAGCCTAATGAAAAACTGTTTTTT. Encoded protein: CASSPPGQPNEKLFF.

Written as DNA, the CDR3 is TGTGCCAGCAGTGAAGTTACAGGGGGGAACTACGAGCAGTACGTC. Protein: CASSEVTGGNYEQYV. This chain connects TRBV6-1 to TRBJ2-7, with 8 bases that match TRBD1. CDR1 MNHNS and CDR2 SASEGT come from the germline V gene. Unmatched junction bases numbered 5, after V lost 1 base and J lost 3 bases. CDR3 size: 15 residues.

The J gene is TRBJ1-2, the V gene TRBV10-2; the match to TRBD1 covers 9 bases. Per the germline V gene, CDR1 is WSHSY and CDR2 is SAAADI. The CDR3 sequence is 15 residues long. J lost 4 bases, V lost 3 bases, and 6 bases had no gene match. The CDR3 loop is CASSEGTGLAYGYTF. The CDR3 DNA is TGCGCCAGCAGTGAAGGGACAGGGCTGGCCTATGGCTACACCTTC.

A single count supports this clone. This chain links TRBV21-1 with TRBJ2-7; TRBD2 reflects the table's D call only, with no check against the DNA. TRBV21-1 represents a pseudogene. The CDR3 length is 16 residues. The CDR3 sequence is CASSKAPAGAFYEQYV. CDR3 DNA: TGTGCCAGCAGCAAAGCGCCAGCGGGGGCGTTCTACGAGCAGTACGTC.

Only one count was recorded for this clone. The rearrangement joins TRBV5-1 to TRBJ1-1; no firm D call. V was shortened by 5 bases and J by 4 bases, with 15 bases between the two germline ends. Germline V gene lookup returns CDR1 SGHRS and CDR2 YFSETQ. The length of the CDR3 is 14 residues. CDR3 amino acids: CASSEPPRSTEAFF. CDR3 sequence (DNA): TGCGCCAGCAGTGAACCACCCCGGAGCACTGAAGCTTTCTTT.

The chain combines TRBV7-7 with TRBJ2-5, with D possibly matching TRBD1 (6 bases). V was pared by 1 base and J by 1 base, with 10 bases between. Germline-derived CDR1 and CDR2 are SSHAT and FNYEAQ (reference sequence). CDR3 length equals 15 residues. The CDR3 reads CASSLVRTAQETQYF. As DNA, the CDR3 is TGTGCCAGCAGCTTAGTAAGGACAGCCCAAGAGACCCAGTACTTC.

This clone occurred a few times. The gene calls are TRBV19 and TRBJ1-1; D gene unclear. This CDR3 is 14 amino acids long. Germline V CDR1 and CDR2: LNHDA, SQIVND (reference sequence). Trimming removed 8 bases from V and 0 bases from J, with 13 bases in between. CDR3 nucleotide sequence: TGTGCCAGTTACCCGGGAAACATGAACACTGAAGCTTTCTTT. It codes for CASYPGNMNTEAFF.